Sequencing of this T cell receptor beta chain was carried out in a study of radiotherapy plus CTLA-4 blockade in lung cancer. Concerning this clone: Its specificity is not known.

Trimming left V 4 bases short and J 11 bases short, with 15 bases between. Germline assignment: CDR1 SEHNR and CDR2 FQNEAQ (reference sequence). The CDR3 runs to 13 residues. Study results and limitations: Once radiotherapy plus ipilimumab had been given, TCR clones derived from tumor expanded in blood.

The protocol was immunoSEQ multiplex PCR, while the TCRdb copy is restricted to in-frame clones and leaves out a portion. Of about 120,000 clones in the sample, roughly 80% were seen once. The gene calls are TRBV7-9 and TRBJ2-4; D possibly corresponds to TRBD1 (6 bases). The receptor's source is a human donor with non-small cell lung cancer who had a partial response to radiotherapy plus ipilimumab. Sequencing used peripheral blood, obtained from a patient treated with radiotherapy plus ipilimumab. The CDR3 reads CASSSDRQAVQYF. In DNA, the CDR3 is TGTGCCAGCAGCTCAGACCGACAGGCCGTTCAGTACTTC.